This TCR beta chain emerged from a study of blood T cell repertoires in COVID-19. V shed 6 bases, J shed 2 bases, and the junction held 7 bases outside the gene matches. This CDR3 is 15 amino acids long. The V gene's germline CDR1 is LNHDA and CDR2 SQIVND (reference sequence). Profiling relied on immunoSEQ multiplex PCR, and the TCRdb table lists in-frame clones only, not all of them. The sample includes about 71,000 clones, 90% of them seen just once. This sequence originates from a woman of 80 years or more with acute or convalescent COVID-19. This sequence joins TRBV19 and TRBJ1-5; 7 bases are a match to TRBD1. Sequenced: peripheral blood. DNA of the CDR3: TGTGCCAGTAGAACGACAGGGTCCGGCAATCAGCCCCAGCATTTT. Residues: CASRTTGSGNQPQHF. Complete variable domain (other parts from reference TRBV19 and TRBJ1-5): DGGITQSPKYLFRKEGQNVTLSCEQNLNHDAMYWYRQDPGQGLRLIYYSQIVNDFQKGDIAEGYSVSREKKESFPLTVTSAQKNPTAFYLCASRTTGSGNQPQHFGDGTRLSIL.